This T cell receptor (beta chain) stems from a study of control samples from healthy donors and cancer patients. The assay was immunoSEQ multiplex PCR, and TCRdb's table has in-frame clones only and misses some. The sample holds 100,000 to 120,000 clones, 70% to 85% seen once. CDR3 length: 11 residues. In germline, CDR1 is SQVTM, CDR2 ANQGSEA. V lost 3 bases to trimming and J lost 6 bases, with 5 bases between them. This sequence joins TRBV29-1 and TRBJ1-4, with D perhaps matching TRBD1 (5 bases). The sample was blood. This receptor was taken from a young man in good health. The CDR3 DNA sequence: TGCAGCGTTGACAGGGATGAAAAACTGTTTTTT. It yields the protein CSVDRDEKLFF.